This T cell receptor beta chain was sequenced for a study of blood T cell repertoires in COVID-19. Study-level information: Specimens from acute and convalescent COVID-19 originated in the United States, Italy and Spain. In each case, the material was cDNA or gDNA derived from T cells, B-cell-depleted T cells, or PBMCs.

V shed 1 base, J shed 2 bases, and the junction held 9 bases outside the gene matches. The CDR3 is 17 residues long. The germline V gene has CDR1 SGHTA and CDR2 FQGNSA. Authors' processing steps: By means of reference gene primer amplification, nucleated cell counts were estimated. The table came from immunoSEQ multiplex PCR; TCRdb's copy has only in-frame clones and leaves some out. V, J and clone size are those of that table, while D and trimming were read from the DNA. The sample has tens of thousands of clones; roughly 92% are singletons. The V and J genes are TRBV7-2 and TRBJ2-3; 7 bases map to TRBD1. The material sequenced was peripheral blood. This clonotype was obtained from a man aged 45 to 65 with active COVID-19. The DNA of the CDR3 is TGTGCCAGCAGCTTAGGGATTCCGGGACAGATCACAGATACGCAGTATTTT. Residues: CASSLGIPGQITDTQYF.